Below, 25 T cell receptor beta chains from the same sample are listed, as sequenced in a study of vaccination and CD4 T cells after COVID-19. Treatment meaning: roughly 10-day PBMC culture with coronavirus spike peptide pools or control peptides (ViraFEST assay). No cognate antigen is known for these TCRs. An Oncomine TCR Beta short-read assay was used to sequence the DNA from cultured CD4+ T cells. TCRdb reprocessed the PCR reads with MiXCR, giving one entry per CDR3 protein. The table has approximately 3,200 distinct CDR3 sequences, about 26% seen once; the top ten hold over 15%. Sequenced material: CD4+ T cells from blood, cultured in vitro, taken after SARS-CoV-2 vaccination. The receptors were gathered from a human donor who had recovered from COVID-19.

Within the sample, this clonotype is medium-sized. This rearrangement joins TRBV19 to TRBJ2-1, with 9 bases fitting TRBD1. From germline, CDR1 is LNHDA and CDR2 SQIVND (reference sequence). The CDR3 has 12 amino acids. J lost 8 bases, V lost 10 bases, and 6 bases had no gene match. The CDR3 nucleotides are TGTGCCACGGGACAGGGTAACCATGAGCAGTTCTTC. Translated, it gives CATGQGNHEQFF.

This clonotype has a handful of counts. The CDR3 sequence is CSAPPQTGDETQYF. CDR3 sequence (DNA): TGCAGTGCCCCCCCCCAGACAGGCGATGAGACCCAGTACTTC. The genes are TRBV20-1 and TRBJ2-5; perhaps TRBD1 as D (6 bases). CDR1 is DFQATT and CDR2 is SNEGSKA in the germline V gene (reference sequence). The length of the CDR3 is 14 residues. With 6 bases removed from V and 5 bases from J, the gap between germline ends came to 19 bases.

The chain is built from TRBV6-1 and TRBJ2-7; 10 bases map to TRBD1. Germline V lookup: CDR1 MNHNS, CDR2 SASEGT. The ends lost 9 bases at V and 4 bases at J; junction bases unmatched: 9. The CDR3 spans 14 residues. The CDR3 here is CASKGTGADYEQYF. CDR3 bases: TGTGCCAGTAAGGGGACAGGGGCTGATTACGAGCAGTACTTC.

Turning to this clonotype: A junction boundary mismatches the germline segment, possibly from a read error. This chain joins TRBV6-1 and TRBJ2-7; no firm D call. The length of the CDR3 is 14 residues. CDR1 and CDR2 (germline): MNHNS, SASEGT. CDR3 sequence: CTSSELSYSHEQYF. CDR3 DNA sequence: TGTACCAGCAGTGAACTCTCCTATAGTCACGAGCAGTACTTC.

The rearrangement links TRBV9 to TRBJ1-1; perhaps TRBD1 as D (5 bases). Germline-derived CDR1 and CDR2 are SGDLS and YYNGEE. The CDR3 has 16 amino acids. Trimming pared 4 bases from V and 8 bases from J, leaving 24 bases between. The CDR3 sequence: CASSPRTVGALGEAFF. CDR3 in DNA: TGTGCCAGCAGCCCCCGGACCGTAGGGGCCTTAGGGGAAGCTTTCTTT. Looking up the rest from reference TRBV9 and TRBJ1-1 gives the full variable domain: DSGVTQTPKHLITATGQRVTLRCSPRSGDLSVYWYQQSLDQGLQFLIQYYNGEERAKGNILERFSAQQFPDLHSELNLSSLELGDSALYFCASSPRTVGALGEAFFGQGTRLTVV.

This clonotype occurred a few times. The chain couples TRBV6-1 to TRBJ1-1, with D possibly TRBD1 on 6 matching bases. Germline V CDR1 and CDR2: MNHNS, SASEGT. This CDR3 spans 18 amino acids. The germline V and J ends were trimmed by 6 bases and 0 bases, with 23 bases remaining between them. The CDR3 DNA follows: TGTGCCAGCAGGGGGACTCGATGGACAGTTGGTATGAACACTGAAGCTTTCTTT. Translated, it gives CASRGTRWTVGMNTEAFF.

A note on this clonotype: One junction end does not reproduce the germline sequence, and a read error may be involved. The chain links TRBV6-1 to TRBJ1-2; TRBD1 matches 9 bases. Germline CDR1 is MNHNS and CDR2 is SASEGT. The CDR3 extends over 15 amino acids. CDR3 coding DNA: TGTGCCAGCCGTGATTCCGGGACAGGGTTTGGTGGCTACACCTTC. It is translated as CASRDSGTGFGGYTF.

This clonotype was seen more than once but under ten times. The chain carries TRBV7-2 and TRBJ1-2; unclear D gene. This CDR3 spans 15 amino acids. The germline gives CDR1 SGHTA, CDR2 FQGNSA. The germline V and J ends were trimmed by 1 base and 1 base, with 10 bases remaining between them. The CDR3 region is CASSLDPGVNYGYTF. CDR3 DNA sequence: TGTGCCAGCAGCTTAGATCCAGGCGTTAACTATGGCTACACCTTC.

This rearrangement joins TRBV7-2 to TRBJ1-2; D is unclear. This CDR3 region has 16 residues. The V end lost 0 bases, the J end lost 0 bases, and 11 bases lay between the germline ends. Germline loops: CDR1 SGHTA, CDR2 FQGNSA. The CDR3: CASSLAGGFANYGYTF. The CDR3 bases are TGTGCCAGCAGCTTAGCGGGAGGATTCGCTAACTATGGCTACACCTTC.

The V call is TRBV4-1, the J call TRBJ2-3, with a tentative D call TRBD1 (5 bases). CDR1 is MGHRA and CDR2 is YSYEKL in the germline V gene. The ends were cut back, 6 bases at V and 2 bases at J, with 15 bases in the middle. The CDR3 is made up of 15 amino acids. DNA for the CDR3: TGCGCCAGCAGTAGGACATTCCAATACACAGATACGCAGTATTTT. This encodes CASSRTFQYTDTQYF.

This clonotype was seen a handful of times. V gene TRBV7-9 combines with J gene TRBJ1-1, with D uncertain. V lost 1 base and J lost 11, with 11 bases in between. Germline-derived CDR1 and CDR2 are SEHNR and FQNEAQ (reference sequence). The CDR3 is 12 residues long. The CDR3 loop is CASSLGEVTAFF. CDR3 nucleotide sequence: TGTGCCAGCAGCTTAGGGGAGGTTACGGCTTTCTTT.

This clonotype is medium-sized. This sequence joins TRBV20-1 and TRBJ1-2; D gene unclear. The CDR3 is 11 amino acids. With 6 bases removed from V and 9 bases from J, the gap between germline ends came to 14 bases. Germline CDR1 reads DFQATT; CDR2 reads SNEGSKA (reference sequence). CDR3 loop: CSATATGSYTF. CDR3 in DNA: TGCAGTGCCACGGCGACGGGAAGCTACACCTTC.

The chain combines TRBV28 with TRBJ2-7, with TRBD1 matching over 7 bases. The CDR3 spans 15 residues. Germline assignment: CDR1 MDHEN and CDR2 SYDVKM. The V segment lost 3 bases and the J segment 3 bases; nucleotides outside the gene matches: 8. This chain's CDR3 is CASSLSGTANYEQYF. CDR3 bases: TGTGCCAGCAGTTTGAGTGGGACAGCCAACTACGAGCAGTACTTC.

This clonotype was seen more than once but under ten times. V and J are TRBV20-1 and TRBJ2-5; the D is unclear. The CDR3 spans 18 residues. V lost 5 bases to trimming and J lost 2 bases, with 27 bases between them. Germline V gives CDR1 DFQATT, CDR2 SNEGSKA (reference sequence). CDR3 in DNA: TGCAGTGCTCTCCCCCAGGTTGTACTTCTTTCAAGTCAAGAGACCCAGTACTTC. Amino acids: CSALPQVVLLSSQETQYF.

CDR3 region: CSASGSRSSTDTQYF. The CDR3 DNA sequence: TGCAGTGCTAGCGGGAGTAGAAGTAGCACAGATACGCAGTATTTT. V usage is TRBV20-1 and J usage is TRBJ2-3; D is possibly TRBD2 (6 bases). V was trimmed by 3 bases and J by 0 bases, leaving 13 bases between them. This CDR3 is 15 amino acids long. The germline V gene has CDR1 DFQATT and CDR2 SNEGSKA (reference sequence).

The chain couples TRBV19 to TRBJ1-5; TRBD1 matches 11 bases. CDR1 is LNHDA, CDR2 SQIVND, per germline (reference sequence). This CDR3 is built from 13 residues. V was clipped by 7 bases and J by 9 bases; unmatched bases: 5. As DNA, the CDR3 is TGTGCCAGTACTCGGACAGGGGGCTTGCCCCAGCATTTT. This gives the protein CASTRTGGLPQHF.

This rearrangement joins TRBV28 to TRBJ2-5; 7 bases line up with TRBD2. The CDR3 is 20 residues long. CDR1 and CDR2 (germline): MDHEN, SYDVKM. The V segment lost 3 bases and the J segment 1 base; nucleotides outside the gene matches: 20. The CDR3 here is CASSFPRSFSGEQIQETQYF. As DNA, the CDR3 is TGTGCCAGCAGTTTCCCGCGGAGTTTCAGCGGGGAGCAGATCCAAGAGACCCAGTACTTC.

The chain uses TRBV5-1 and TRBJ2-7; 7 bases line up with TRBD1. CDR1 is SGHRS, CDR2 YFSETQ, per germline. The V gene end was trimmed by 3 bases and the J gene end by 5 bases; junction bases not matched to a gene: 5. The CDR3 sequence is 13 residues long. For the CDR3, the DNA is TGCGCCAGCAGCTCCCAGACAGGGAACGAGCAGTACTTC. Translating it yields CASSSQTGNEQYF.

By proportion, this clonotype is medium-sized. The chain uses TRBV20-1 and TRBJ1-5; D remains ambiguous. From germline, CDR1 is DFQATT and CDR2 SNEGSKA (reference sequence). The CDR3 has 13 amino acids. Trimming took off 7 bases at V and 4 bases at J, with 14 bases between the two ends. CDR3 DNA: TGCAGTGTAGCGGTCACCGATAATCAGCCCCAGCATTTT. Protein: CSVAVTDNQPQHF.

By its share, this clonotype is medium-sized. The chain employs TRBV7-9 and TRBJ2-1; possible D gene TRBD2, 7 bases. Deletions cut 8 bases from V and 11 bases from J, with 19 bases between. Germline values: CDR1 SEHNR, CDR2 FQNEAQ (reference sequence). CDR3 size: 13 residues. In nucleotides, the CDR3 is TGTGCCAGCCTTGGGGGGGCCAGGGTTAAGCAGTTCTTC. Translated: CASLGGARVKQFF.

This clonotype was detected only a few times. The chain is built from TRBV6-1 and TRBJ1-5, with a tentative D call TRBD1 (6 bases). V gave up 8 bases and J gave up 7 bases, with 18 bases separating them. CDR3 size: 14 residues. Germline V gene sequence: CDR1 MNHNS, CDR2 SASEGT. This CDR3 is CASSPLGARQPQHF. The CDR3 DNA sequence: TGTGCCAGCTCCCCTCTGGGGGCAAGACAGCCCCAGCATTTT.

Only a few counts were recorded for this clonotype. The chain employs TRBV20-1 and TRBJ2-1, with 11 bases matching TRBD2. The CDR3 consists of 14 residues. V lost 3 bases and J lost 8; bases outside the gene matches: 6. Germline assignment: CDR1 DFQATT and CDR2 SNEGSKA (reference sequence). The DNA of the CDR3 is TGCAGTGCTAGGTCGACTAGCGGGGTGGATGAGCAGTTCTTC. It encodes CSARSTSGVDEQFF.

The chain joins TRBV5-1 to TRBJ2-7; no firm D call. Germline loops: CDR1 SGHRS, CDR2 YFSETQ. V was pared by 4 bases and J by 6 bases, with 17 bases between. This CDR3 comprises 14 residues. The CDR3 region is CASSRSWAAGEQYF. The CDR3, as DNA: TGCGCCAGCAGCCGCTCGTGGGCGGCTGGCGAGCAGTACTTC.

V usage is TRBV5-5 and J usage is TRBJ2-5; D is perhaps TRBD1 (5 bases). V was trimmed by 0 bases and J by 1 base, leaving 13 bases between them. Germline lookup yields CDR1 SGHKS and CDR2 YYEKEE (reference sequence). The CDR3 has 16 amino acids. The CDR3 sequence is CASSLEGVGIQETQYF. In DNA form, the CDR3 reads TGTGCCAGCAGCTTGGAAGGGGTGGGGATCCAAGAGACCCAGTACTTC.

Judged by abundance, this clonotype is large (0.1 to 1%). The chain combines TRBV28 with TRBJ2-5; 8 nucleotides line up with TRBD2. In germline, CDR1 is MDHEN, CDR2 SYDVKM. CDR3 size: 14 residues. With 6 bases clipped from V and 2 bases from J, the junction kept 5 bases outside the gene matches. In nucleotides, the CDR3 is TGTGCCAGCAGGGGGCCGGGGGGGCAAGAGACCCAGTACTTC. Protein product: CASRGPGGQETQYF. The full variable domain, in which reference TRBV28 and TRBJ2-5 provide the parts outside the CDR3, is DVKVTQSSRYLVKRTGEKVFLECVQDMDHENMFWYRQDPGLGLRLIYFSYDVKMKEKGDIPEGYSVSREKKERFSLILESASTNQTSMYLCASRGPGGQETQYFGPGTRLLVL.